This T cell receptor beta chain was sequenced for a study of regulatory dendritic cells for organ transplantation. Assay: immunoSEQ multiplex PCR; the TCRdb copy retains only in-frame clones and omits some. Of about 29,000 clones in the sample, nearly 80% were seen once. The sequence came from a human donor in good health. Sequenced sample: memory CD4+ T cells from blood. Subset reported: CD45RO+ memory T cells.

The CDR3 region has the DNA TGTGCCAGCAGACCAACGTGGACGGACCCACAAAATGAAAAACTGTTTTTT. Amino acid sequence: CASRPTWTDPQNEKLFF. The J gene is TRBJ1-4, the V gene TRBV7-8; unclear D gene. V lost 6 bases and J lost 5, with 22 bases in between. CDR1 is SGHVS and CDR2 is FQNEAQ in the germline V gene. The CDR3 extends over 17 amino acids.